This T cell receptor (beta chain) was recorded in a study of neoadjuvant anti-PD-1 for oral cavity cancer. Overall study context: Patients without progression got a fourth dose around day 43.

Findings and limits, study-wide: With a few patients per group, TCR findings need larger cohorts. Treg/Th17 ratio rose with pretreatment blood and fell with post-treatment tumor TCRbeta clonality.

Time point here: after neoadjuvant nivolumab, at surgical resection. Turning to this clone: Its specificity is unknown.

TCRdb's table, derived via immunoSEQ multiplex PCR, lists solely in-frame clones and lacks some. Of around 24,000 clones listed, 26% were seen once; the top ten hold about 16%. The CDR3 consists of 14 residues. V was pared by 4 bases and J by 9 bases, with 12 bases of the junction left unmatched. Germline V gives CDR1 SGHDT, CDR2 YYEEEE. The chain couples TRBV5-6 to TRBJ2-7; 8 bases line up with TRBD1. The material was tumor tissue, obtained after nivolumab (anti-PD-1) treatment. This clonotype was obtained from a person aged 35 to 85 with oral cavity squamous cell carcinoma. As DNA, the CDR3 is TGTGCCAGCAGCCTCGGGACAGGCCCATTTGGGCAGTACTTC. Translating gives CASSLGTGPFGQYF. The full variable domain, its missing parts supplied by reference TRBV5-6 and TRBJ2-7, is DAGVTQSPTHLIKTRGQQVTLRCSPKSGHDTVSWYQQALGQGPQFIFQYYEEEERQRGNFPDRFSGHQFPNYSSELNVNALLLGDSALYLCASSLGTGPFGQYFGPGTRLTVT.